The clone carrying this T cell receptor beta chain has only one observation. This table comes from immunoSEQ multiplex PCR, and its TCRdb copy is limited to in-frame clones, with some not included. Of 250,000 to 400,000 clones listed, 88% were seen once; the top ten hold approximately 0.96%. This record belongs to a study of cytomegalovirus exposure and HLA in healthy donors. This TCR was recovered from a man aged 25-45 years in good health and CMV-seronegative. Sequencing used PBMCs.

The CDR3: CASSPSRSYNSPLHF. CDR3 nucleotides: TGTGCCAGCAGCCCCAGTCGCTCCTATAATTCACCCCTCCACTTT. The chain couples TRBV11-2 to TRBJ1-6; D unresolved. The CDR3 totals 15 residues. Trimming pared 5 bases from V and 0 bases from J, leaving 8 bases between. Germline V gene sequence: CDR1 SGHAT, CDR2 FQNNGV.